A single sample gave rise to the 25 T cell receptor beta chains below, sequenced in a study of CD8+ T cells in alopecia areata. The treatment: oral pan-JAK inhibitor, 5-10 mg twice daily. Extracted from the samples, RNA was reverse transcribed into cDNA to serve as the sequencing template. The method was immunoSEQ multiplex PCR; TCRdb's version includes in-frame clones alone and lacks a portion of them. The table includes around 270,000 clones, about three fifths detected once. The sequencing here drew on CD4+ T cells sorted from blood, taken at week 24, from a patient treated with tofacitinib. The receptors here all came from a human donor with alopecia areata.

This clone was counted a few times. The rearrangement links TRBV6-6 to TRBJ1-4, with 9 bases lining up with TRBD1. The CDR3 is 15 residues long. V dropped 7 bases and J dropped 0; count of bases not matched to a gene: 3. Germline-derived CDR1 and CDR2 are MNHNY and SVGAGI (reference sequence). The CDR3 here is CASTRQGATNEKLFF. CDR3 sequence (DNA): TGTGCCAGCACCCGACAGGGGGCAACTAATGAAAAACTGTTTTTT.

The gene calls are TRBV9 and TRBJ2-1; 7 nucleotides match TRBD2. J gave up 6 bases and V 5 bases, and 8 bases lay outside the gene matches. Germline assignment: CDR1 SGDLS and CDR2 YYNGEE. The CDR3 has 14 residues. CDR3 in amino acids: CASRPSSGRNEQFF. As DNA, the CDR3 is TGTGCCAGCAGACCATCTAGCGGCCGCAATGAGCAGTTCTTC. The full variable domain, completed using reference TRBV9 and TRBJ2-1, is DSGVTQTPKHLITATGQRVTLRCSPRSGDLSVYWYQQSLDQGLQFLIQYYNGEERAKGNILERFSAQQFPDLHSELNLSSLELGDSALYFCASRPSSGRNEQFFGPGTRLTVL.

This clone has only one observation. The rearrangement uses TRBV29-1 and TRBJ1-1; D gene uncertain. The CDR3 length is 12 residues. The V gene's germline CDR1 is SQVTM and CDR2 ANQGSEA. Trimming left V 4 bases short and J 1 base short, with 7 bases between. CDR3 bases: TGCAGCGTTGGGGGTGCGAACACTGAAGCTTTCTTT. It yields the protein CSVGGANTEAFF.

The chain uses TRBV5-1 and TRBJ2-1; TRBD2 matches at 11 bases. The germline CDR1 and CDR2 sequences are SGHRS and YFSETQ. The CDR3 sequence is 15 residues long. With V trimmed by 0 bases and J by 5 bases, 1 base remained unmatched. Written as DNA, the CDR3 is TGCGCCAGCAGCTTGGCGACTAGCGGGGACAATGAGCAGTTCTTC. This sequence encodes CASSLATSGDNEQFF.

The CDR3 nucleotides are TGTGCCAGCAGCGGGCTTCTCCAGGGAGTTGGCAAAAACATTCAGTACTTC. This codes for CASSGLLQGVGKNIQYF. This rearrangement joins TRBV11-2 to TRBJ2-4; D might be TRBD1 or TRBD2, each matching 5 bases. CDR1 is SGHAT, CDR2 FQNNGV, per germline. This CDR3 is 17 amino acids long. The V gene lost 5 bases and the J gene lost 3 bases, with 20 bases spanning the gap.

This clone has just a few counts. This CDR3 reads CASSSSGTAGGEGSFF. The DNA for the CDR3 is TGTGCCAGCAGTTCATCCGGGACGGCCGGTGGGGAGGGGTCGTTCTTC. The chain recombines TRBV27 with TRBJ2-1, with 7 bases fitting TRBD2. This CDR3 comprises 16 residues. J was trimmed by 15 bases and V by 4 bases; bases with no gene match: 21. Germline CDR1 and CDR2: MNHEY and SMNVEV (reference sequence).

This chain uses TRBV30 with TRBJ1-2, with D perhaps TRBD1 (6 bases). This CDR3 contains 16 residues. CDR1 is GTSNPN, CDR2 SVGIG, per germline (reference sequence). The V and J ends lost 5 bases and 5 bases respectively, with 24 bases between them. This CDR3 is CAWFIDTGKGLYGYTF. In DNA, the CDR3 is TGTGCCTGGTTCATCGACACAGGGAAGGGATTGTATGGCTACACCTTC.

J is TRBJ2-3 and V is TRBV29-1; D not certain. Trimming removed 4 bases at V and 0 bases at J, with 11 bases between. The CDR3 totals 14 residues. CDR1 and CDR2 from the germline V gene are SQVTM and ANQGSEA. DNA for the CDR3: TGCAGCGTTGGGGAACTTCTTAGCACAGATACGCAGTATTTT. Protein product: CSVGELLSTDTQYF.

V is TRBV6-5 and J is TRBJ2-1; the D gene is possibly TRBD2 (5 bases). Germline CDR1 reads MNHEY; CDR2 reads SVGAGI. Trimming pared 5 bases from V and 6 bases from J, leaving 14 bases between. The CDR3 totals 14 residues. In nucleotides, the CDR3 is TGTGCCAGCAGTCCCGGAGGACTTTCCAATGAGCAGTTCTTC. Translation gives CASSPGGLSNEQFF.

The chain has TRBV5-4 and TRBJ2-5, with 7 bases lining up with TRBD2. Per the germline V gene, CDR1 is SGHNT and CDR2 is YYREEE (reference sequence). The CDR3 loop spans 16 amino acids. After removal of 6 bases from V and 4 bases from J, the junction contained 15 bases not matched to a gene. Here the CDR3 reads CASTSFGEGPIETQYF. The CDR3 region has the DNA TGTGCCAGCACCTCGTTTGGGGAGGGGCCAATAGAGACCCAGTACTTC.

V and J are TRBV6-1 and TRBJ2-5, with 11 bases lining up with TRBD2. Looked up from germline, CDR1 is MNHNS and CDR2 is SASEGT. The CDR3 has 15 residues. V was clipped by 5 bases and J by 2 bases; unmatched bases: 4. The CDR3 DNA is TGTGCCAGCAGTACGACTAGCGGGGTACAAGAGACCCAGTACTTC. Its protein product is CASSTTSGVQETQYF.

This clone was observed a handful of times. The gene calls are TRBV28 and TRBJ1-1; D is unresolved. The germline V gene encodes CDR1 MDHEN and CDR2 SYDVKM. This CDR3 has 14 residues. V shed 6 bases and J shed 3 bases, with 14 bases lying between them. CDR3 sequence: CASRAGPLDTEAFF. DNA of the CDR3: TGTGCCAGCAGGGCCGGGCCCCTGGACACTGAAGCTTTCTTT.

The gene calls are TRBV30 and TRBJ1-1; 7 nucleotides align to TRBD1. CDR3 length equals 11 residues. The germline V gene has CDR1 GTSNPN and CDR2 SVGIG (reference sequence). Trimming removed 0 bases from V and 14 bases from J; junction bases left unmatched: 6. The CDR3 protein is CAWSVQGGEFF. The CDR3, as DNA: TGTGCCTGGAGTGTACAAGGGGGCGAATTCTTT.

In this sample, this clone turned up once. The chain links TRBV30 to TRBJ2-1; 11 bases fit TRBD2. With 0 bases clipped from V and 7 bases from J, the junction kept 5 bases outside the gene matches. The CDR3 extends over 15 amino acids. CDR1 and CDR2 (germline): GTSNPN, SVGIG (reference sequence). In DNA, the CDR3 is TGTGCCTGGAGTGTACGTAGCGGGGGGGCAAATGAGCAGTTCTTC. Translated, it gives CAWSVRSGGANEQFF.

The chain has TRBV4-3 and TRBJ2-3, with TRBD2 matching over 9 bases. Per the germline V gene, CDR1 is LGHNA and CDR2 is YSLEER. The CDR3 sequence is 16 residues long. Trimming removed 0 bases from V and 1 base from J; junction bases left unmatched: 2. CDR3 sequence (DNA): TGCGCCAGCAGCCAAGAGGCTAGCGGGGGCACAGATACGCAGTATTTT. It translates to CASSQEASGGTDTQYF.

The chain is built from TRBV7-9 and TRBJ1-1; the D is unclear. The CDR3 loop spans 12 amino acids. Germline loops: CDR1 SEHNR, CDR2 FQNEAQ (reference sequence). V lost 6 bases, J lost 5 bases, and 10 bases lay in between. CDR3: CASRSARTEAFF. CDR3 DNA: TGTGCCAGCAGATCAGCCCGGACTGAAGCTTTCTTT. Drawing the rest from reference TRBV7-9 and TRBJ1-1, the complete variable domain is DTGVSQNPRHKITKRGQNVTFRCDPISEHNRLYWYRQTLGQGPEFLTYFQNEAQLEKSRLLSDRFSAERPKGSFSTLEIQRTEQGDSAMYLCASRSARTEAFFGQGTRLTVV.

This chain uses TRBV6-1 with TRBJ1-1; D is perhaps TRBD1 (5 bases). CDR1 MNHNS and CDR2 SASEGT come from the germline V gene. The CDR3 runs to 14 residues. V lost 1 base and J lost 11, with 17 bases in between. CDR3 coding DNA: TGTGCCAGCAGTGAAGGGGGCGAGAACGATCGTGCTTTCTTT. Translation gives CASSEGGENDRAFF.

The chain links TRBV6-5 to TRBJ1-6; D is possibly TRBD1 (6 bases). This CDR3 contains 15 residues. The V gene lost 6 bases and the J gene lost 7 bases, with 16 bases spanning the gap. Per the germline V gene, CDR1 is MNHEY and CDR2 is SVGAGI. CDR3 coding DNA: TGTGCCAGCAGCCTACAGGGACCGGGGAATTCACCCCTCCACTTT. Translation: CASSLQGPGNSPLHF.

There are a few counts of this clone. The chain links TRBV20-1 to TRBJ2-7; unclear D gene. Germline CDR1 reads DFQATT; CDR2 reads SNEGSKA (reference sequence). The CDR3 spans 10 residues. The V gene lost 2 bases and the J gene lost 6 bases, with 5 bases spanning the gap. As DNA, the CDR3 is TGCAGTGCTAGAAGTCCCGAGCAGTACTTC. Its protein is CSARSPEQYF.

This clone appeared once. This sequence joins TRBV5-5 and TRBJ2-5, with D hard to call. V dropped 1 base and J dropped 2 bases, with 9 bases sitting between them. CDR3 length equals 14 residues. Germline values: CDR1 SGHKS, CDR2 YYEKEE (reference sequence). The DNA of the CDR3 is TGTGCCAGCAGCTTGACCCCCAGACAAGAGACCCAGTACTTC. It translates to CASSLTPRQETQYF.

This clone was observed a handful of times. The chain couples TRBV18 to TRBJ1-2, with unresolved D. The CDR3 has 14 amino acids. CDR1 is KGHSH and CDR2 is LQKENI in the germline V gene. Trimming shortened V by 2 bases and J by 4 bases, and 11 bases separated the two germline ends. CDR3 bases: TGTGCCAGCTCACCAATCGCGGAATCCTATGGCTACACCTTC. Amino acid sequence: CASSPIAESYGYTF.

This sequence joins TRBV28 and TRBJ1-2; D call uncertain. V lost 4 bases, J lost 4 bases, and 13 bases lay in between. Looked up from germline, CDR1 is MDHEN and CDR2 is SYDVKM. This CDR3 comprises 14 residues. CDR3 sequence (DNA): TGTGCCAGCAGTTCCACTCCGGGCGTCTATGGCTACACCTTC. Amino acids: CASSSTPGVYGYTF.

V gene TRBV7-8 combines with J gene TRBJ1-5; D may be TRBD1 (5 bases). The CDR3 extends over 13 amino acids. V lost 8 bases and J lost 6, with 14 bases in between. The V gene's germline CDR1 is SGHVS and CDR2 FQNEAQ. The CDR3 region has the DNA TGTGCCAGCTGCCAGGGTCTAGGTCAGCCCCAGCATTTT. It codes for CASCQGLGQPQHF.

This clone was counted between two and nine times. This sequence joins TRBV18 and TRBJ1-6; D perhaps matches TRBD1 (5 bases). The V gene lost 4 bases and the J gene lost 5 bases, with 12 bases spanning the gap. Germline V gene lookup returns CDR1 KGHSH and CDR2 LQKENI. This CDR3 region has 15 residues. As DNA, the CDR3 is TGTGCCAGCTCACGACAGCGGGACCATAATTCACCCCTCCACTTT. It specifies CASSRQRDHNSPLHF.

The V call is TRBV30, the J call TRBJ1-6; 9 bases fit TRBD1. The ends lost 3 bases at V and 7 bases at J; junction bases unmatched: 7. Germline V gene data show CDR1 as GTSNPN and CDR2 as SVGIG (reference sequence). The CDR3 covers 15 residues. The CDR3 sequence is CAWSRGQGKNSPLHF. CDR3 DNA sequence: TGTGCCTGGAGCCGGGGACAGGGAAAAAATTCACCCCTCCACTTT.